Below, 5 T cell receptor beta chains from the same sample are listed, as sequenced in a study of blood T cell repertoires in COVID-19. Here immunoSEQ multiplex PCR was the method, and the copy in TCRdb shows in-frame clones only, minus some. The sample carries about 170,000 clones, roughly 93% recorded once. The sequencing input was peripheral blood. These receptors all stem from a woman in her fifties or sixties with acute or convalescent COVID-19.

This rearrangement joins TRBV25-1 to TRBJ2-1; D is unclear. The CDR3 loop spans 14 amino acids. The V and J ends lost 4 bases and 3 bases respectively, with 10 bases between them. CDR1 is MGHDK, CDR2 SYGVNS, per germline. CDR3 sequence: CASSAWASYNEQFF. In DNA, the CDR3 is TGTGCCAGCAGTGCTTGGGCCAGCTACAATGAGCAGTTCTTC.

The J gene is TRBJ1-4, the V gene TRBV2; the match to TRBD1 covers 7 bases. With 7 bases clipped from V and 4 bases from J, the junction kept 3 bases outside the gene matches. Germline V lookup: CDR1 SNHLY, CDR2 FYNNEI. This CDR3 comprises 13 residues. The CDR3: CASTTGHNEKLFF. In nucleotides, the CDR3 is TGTGCCAGCACGACAGGGCATAATGAAAAACTGTTTTTT. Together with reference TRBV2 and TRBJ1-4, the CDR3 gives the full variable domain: EPEVTQTPSHQVTQMGQEVILRCVPISNHLYFYWYRQILGQKVEFLVSFYNNEISEKSEIFDDQFSVERPDGSNFTLKIRSTKLEDSAMYFCASTTGHNEKLFFGSGTQLSVL.

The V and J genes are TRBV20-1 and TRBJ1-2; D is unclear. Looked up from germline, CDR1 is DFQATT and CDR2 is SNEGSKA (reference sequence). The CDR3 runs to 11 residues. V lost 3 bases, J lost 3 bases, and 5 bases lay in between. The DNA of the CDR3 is TGCAGTGCTAGGGACTACTATGGCTACACCTTC. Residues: CSARDYYGYTF.

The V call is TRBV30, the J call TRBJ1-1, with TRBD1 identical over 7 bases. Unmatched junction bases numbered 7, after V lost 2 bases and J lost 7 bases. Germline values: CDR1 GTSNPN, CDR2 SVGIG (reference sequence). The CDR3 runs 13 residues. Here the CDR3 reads CAWSYGTALEAFF. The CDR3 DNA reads TGTGCCTGGAGTTACGGGACAGCTCTTGAAGCTTTCTTT.

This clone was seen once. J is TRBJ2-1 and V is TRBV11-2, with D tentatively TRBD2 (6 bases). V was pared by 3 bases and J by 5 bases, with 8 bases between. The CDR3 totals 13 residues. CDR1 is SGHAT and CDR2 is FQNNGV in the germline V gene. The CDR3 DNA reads TGTGCCAGCAGCTTGGGGACTGACAATGAGCAGTTCTTC. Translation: CASSLGTDNEQFF.